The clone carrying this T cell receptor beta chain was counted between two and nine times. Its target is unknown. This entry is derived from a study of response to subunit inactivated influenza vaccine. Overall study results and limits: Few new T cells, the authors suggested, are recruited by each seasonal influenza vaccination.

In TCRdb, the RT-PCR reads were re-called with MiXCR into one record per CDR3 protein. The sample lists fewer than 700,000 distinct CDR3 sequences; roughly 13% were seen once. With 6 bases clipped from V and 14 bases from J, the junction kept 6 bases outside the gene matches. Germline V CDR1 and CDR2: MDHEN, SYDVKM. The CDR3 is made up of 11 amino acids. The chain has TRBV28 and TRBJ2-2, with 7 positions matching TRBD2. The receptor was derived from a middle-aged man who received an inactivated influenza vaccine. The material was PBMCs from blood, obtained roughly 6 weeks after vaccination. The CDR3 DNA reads TGTGCCAGCAGGAGACTAGCACCACTGTTTTTT. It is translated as CASRRLAPLFF. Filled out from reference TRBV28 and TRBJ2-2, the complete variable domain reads DVKVTQSSRYLVKRTGEKVFLECVQDMDHENMFWYRQDPGLGLRLIYFSYDVKMKEKGDIPEGYSVSREKKERFSLILESASTNQTSMYLCASRRLAPLFFGEGSRLTVL.